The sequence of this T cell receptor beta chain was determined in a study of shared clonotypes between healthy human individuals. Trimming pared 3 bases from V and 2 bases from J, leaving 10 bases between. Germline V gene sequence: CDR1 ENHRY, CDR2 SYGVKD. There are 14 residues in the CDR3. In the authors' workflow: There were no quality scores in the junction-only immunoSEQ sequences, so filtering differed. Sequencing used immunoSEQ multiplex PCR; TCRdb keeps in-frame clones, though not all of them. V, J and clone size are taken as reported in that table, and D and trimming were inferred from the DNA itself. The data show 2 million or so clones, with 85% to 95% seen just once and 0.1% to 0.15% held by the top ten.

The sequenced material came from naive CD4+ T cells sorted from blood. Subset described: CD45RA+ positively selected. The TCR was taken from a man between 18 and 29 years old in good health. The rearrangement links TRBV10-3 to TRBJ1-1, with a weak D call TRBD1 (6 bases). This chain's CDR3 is CAISDQGLNTEAFF. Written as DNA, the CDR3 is TGTGCCATCAGTGATCAGGGGCTAAACACTGAAGCTTTCTTT.